A single sample is the source of the 15 T cell receptor beta chains below, sequenced in a study of CD8 T cells in Susac syndrome. After extraction with the RNeasy kit, about 0.45 to 1 ug of the RNA was reverse transcribed using random hexamers. TCRdb re-analysed the immunoSEQ multiplex PCR reads in MiXCR, keeping a single row per CDR3 protein. The sample has about 250,000 distinct CDR3 sequences; around 93% are singletons. The sample consisted of CD4+ T cells from PBMCs. These receptors all come from a human donor with multiple sclerosis.

The rearrangement uses TRBV12-5 and TRBJ1-1, with TRBD1 as a possible D gene (5 bases). The CDR3 covers 16 residues. V shed 0 bases and J shed 4 bases, with 15 bases lying between them. Germline V gene sequence: CDR1 LGHNT, CDR2 FRNRAP. CDR3 loop: CASGLVLRAGGTEAFF. The DNA of the CDR3 is TGTGCTAGTGGTTTGGTACTGAGGGCCGGGGGCACTGAAGCTTTCTTT.

J is TRBJ1-1 and V is TRBV3-1; D is ambiguous. Per the germline V gene, CDR1 is LGHDT and CDR2 is YNNKEL (reference sequence). The CDR3 contains 14 residues. Deletions cut 1 base from V and 2 bases from J, with 8 bases between. The CDR3 is CASSQAGINTEAFF. The CDR3 nucleotides are TGTGCCAGCAGCCAAGCCGGGATCAACACTGAAGCTTTCTTT.

The chain is built from TRBV5-1 and TRBJ2-1; 8 nucleotides line up with TRBD2. The CDR3 is 15 amino acids. The germline gives CDR1 SGHRS, CDR2 YFSETQ. V dropped 7 bases and J dropped 2; count of bases not matched to a gene: 8. The CDR3: CASSGLAGPYNEQFF. CDR3 DNA sequence: TGCGCCAGCTCGGGATTAGCGGGGCCCTACAATGAGCAGTTCTTC.

The chain is built from TRBV2 and TRBJ1-3; D is perhaps TRBD1 (5 bases). The germline V and J ends were trimmed by 5 bases and 1 base, with 12 bases remaining between them. CDR1 is SNHLY, CDR2 FYNNEI, per germline. CDR3 size: 15 residues. The CDR3: CASSSPGTSGNTIYF. The CDR3 coding sequence is TGTGCCAGCAGTTCCCCCGGGACGTCTGGAAACACCATATATTTT. The variable domain in full, completed from reference TRBV2 and TRBJ1-3, reads EPEVTQTPSHQVTQMGQEVILRCVPISNHLYFYWYRQILGQKVEFLVSFYNNEISEKSEIFDDQFSVERPDGSNFTLKIRSTKLEDSAMYFCASSSPGTSGNTIYFGEGSWLTVV.

The chain is built from TRBV7-8 and TRBJ2-3, with D uncertain. From germline, CDR1 is SGHVS and CDR2 FQNEAQ. The CDR3 is 13 residues long. V was shortened by 2 bases and J by 4 bases, with 7 bases between the two germline ends. CDR3 nucleotides: TGTGCCAGCAGCTTAAGTCGCGCAGATACGCAGTATTTT. This sequence encodes CASSLSRADTQYF. The variable domain in full, with the rest retrieved from reference TRBV7-8 and TRBJ2-3, is GAGVSQSPRYKVAKRGQDVALRCDPISGHVSLFWYQQALGQGPEFLTYFQNEAQLDKSGLPSDRFFAERPEGSVSTLKIQRTQQEDSAVYLCASSLSRADTQYFGPGTRLTVL.

This clonotype was seen only once. V is TRBV5-4 and J is TRBJ2-1; 8 nucleotides align to TRBD1. Germline V gives CDR1 SGHNT, CDR2 YYREEE (reference sequence). J gave up 6 bases and V 4 bases, and 3 bases lay outside the gene matches. The CDR3 sequence is 13 residues long. The CDR3 here is CASSQTGGNEQFF. The CDR3 coding sequence is TGTGCCAGCAGCCAAACAGGGGGCAATGAGCAGTTCTTC.

The CDR3 DNA reads TGTGCCAGCAGCCAAGGCGGGAGTCAGGCGCAGTATTTT. It specifies CASSQGGSQAQYF. The V and J genes are TRBV3-1 and TRBJ2-3; 7 positions agree with TRBD2. Trimming took 1 base from V and 10 from J; bases not matched to a gene: 5. The CDR3 has 13 amino acids. Germline V gene lookup returns CDR1 LGHDT and CDR2 YNNKEL (reference sequence).

This chain connects TRBV19 to TRBJ2-5; D remains ambiguous. Germline CDR1 reads LNHDA; CDR2 reads SQIVND (reference sequence). The V end lost 3 bases, the J end lost 3 bases, and 14 bases lay between the germline ends. The CDR3 spans 15 residues. The CDR3 sequence is CASSMDGSPEETQYF. As DNA, the CDR3 is TGTGCCAGTAGTATGGACGGCAGCCCTGAAGAGACCCAGTACTTC.

J is TRBJ2-2 and V is TRBV7-3; no clear D. Germline assignment: CDR1 SGHTA and CDR2 FQGTGA. There are 12 residues in the CDR3. Between the trimmed V and J ends, which lost 5 bases and 2 bases, there was a span of 3 bases. DNA for the CDR3: TGTGCCAGCAGCCCCAACACCGGGGAGCTGTTTTTT. As protein: CASSPNTGELFF.

This chain uses TRBV4-1 with TRBJ2-1; D is unclear. The CDR3 is made up of 17 amino acids. Trimming removed 1 base from V and 0 bases from J, with 13 bases in between. Per the germline V gene, CDR1 is MGHRA and CDR2 is YSYEKL. The chain's CDR3 is CASSQVPSLSSYNEQFF. The CDR3 DNA follows: TGCGCCAGCAGCCAAGTTCCGAGCCTTAGCTCCTACAATGAGCAGTTCTTC.

This sequence joins TRBV7-2 and TRBJ2-7; no reliable D call. Germline V gene lookup returns CDR1 SGHTA and CDR2 FQGNSA. The CDR3 loop spans 13 amino acids. V was clipped by 5 bases and J by 3 bases, with 11 bases between them. The CDR3 here is CASSPRTHYEQYF. CDR3 coding DNA: TGTGCCAGCAGCCCTCGGACGCACTACGAGCAGTACTTC.

The chain couples TRBV10-3 to TRBJ2-1, with D possibly being TRBD2 (6 bases). Trimming pared 2 bases from V and 9 bases from J, leaving 17 bases between. This CDR3 comprises 15 residues. Germline V gives CDR1 ENHRY, CDR2 SYGVKD. The CDR3 protein is CAISEKGRAGSEQFF. The CDR3 DNA is TGTGCCATCAGTGAGAAGGGGCGGGCCGGGAGTGAGCAGTTCTTC.

The gene calls are TRBV5-1 and TRBJ2-7; tentatively, D is TRBD2 (5 bases). Trimming stripped 1 base from V and 0 bases from J, with 14 bases between. This CDR3 spans 16 amino acids. Germline assignment: CDR1 SGHRS and CDR2 YFSETQ. CDR3 sequence reads: CASSLRGGSSSYEQYF. The CDR3 DNA reads as TGCGCCAGCAGCTTGCGCGGCGGGTCGAGCTCCTACGAGCAGTACTTC.

The chain has TRBV7-9 and TRBJ1-2; D is possibly TRBD1 (5 bases). Trimming took 1 base from V and 6 from J, leaving 15 bases between them. Germline assignment: CDR1 SEHNR and CDR2 FQNEAQ (reference sequence). This CDR3 has 15 amino acids. The CDR3: CASSLDFGRGNGYTF. The CDR3 coding sequence is TGTGCCAGCAGCTTAGATTTTGGTCGGGGGAATGGCTACACCTTC.

The chain carries TRBV15 and TRBJ1-5; unclear D gene. Deletions cut 0 bases from V and 6 bases from J, with 15 bases between. CDR1 is LNHNV and CDR2 is YYDKDF in the germline V gene (reference sequence). The CDR3 has 16 residues. The CDR3 loop reads CATSRDRTLSGQPQHF. In DNA, the CDR3 is TGTGCCACCAGCAGAGATCGGACCTTAAGCGGTCAGCCCCAGCATTTT.